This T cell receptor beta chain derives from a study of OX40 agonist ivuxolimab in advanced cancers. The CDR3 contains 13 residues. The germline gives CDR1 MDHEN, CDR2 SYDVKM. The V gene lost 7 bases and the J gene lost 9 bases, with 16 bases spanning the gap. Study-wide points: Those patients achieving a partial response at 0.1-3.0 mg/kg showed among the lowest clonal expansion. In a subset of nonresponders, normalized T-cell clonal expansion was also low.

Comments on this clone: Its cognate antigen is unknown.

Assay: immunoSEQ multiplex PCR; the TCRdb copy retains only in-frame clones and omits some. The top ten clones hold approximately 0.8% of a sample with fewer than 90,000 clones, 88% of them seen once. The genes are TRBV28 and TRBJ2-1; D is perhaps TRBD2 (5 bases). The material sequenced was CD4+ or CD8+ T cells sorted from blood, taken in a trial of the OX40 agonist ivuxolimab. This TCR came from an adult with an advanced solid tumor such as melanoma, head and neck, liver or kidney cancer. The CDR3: CASKITGESEQFF. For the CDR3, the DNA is TGTGCCAGCAAAATCACTGGGGAGAGTGAGCAGTTCTTC.